Detailed here is one TCR beta chain. Its antigen has not been determined. The record has no base qualities; no much larger clone is one base away. No immune events, such as infections, were documented for the healthy donors during the collection period. Healthy-donor blood repertoires served as a training cohort to calibrate time-dependent variance in a beta-binomial model of T-cell clone differential abundance. The training cohort included 10 or so healthy donors, of whom 3 were female and 7 were male. An age range of roughly 25 to 65 years, with an average of roughly 40 years, was recorded for the donors. Obtained from a commercial supplier, whole blood was collected from each healthy donor at three time points set about 2 weeks apart. Genomic DNA was extracted from unsorted whole blood for immunosequencing. The sample originates from a study of identifying expanded T cells in peripheral blood (dated by TCRdb to about 2019). Some background on the complete study: Four technical replicates, made by sequencing separate aliquots from the same pool of genomic DNA, were compared pairwise.

What the study reported, not specific to this receptor: Between technical replicates the binomial model flagged approximately 1.1 differentially abundant clones, whereas over roughly 2 weeks the binomial model flagged about 16.4 and over about four weeks approximately 18. Both the number of clones called differentially abundant and the false-positive rate were significantly reduced by the beta-binomial model across all healthy-donor time intervals. Across all healthy donors, variance in clone template counts between approximately two-week samples was found to increase significantly with total template count. The authors expected that over much longer intervals, such as months to years, biological variance in healthy repertoires might increase even further.

The CDR3 holds 13 amino acids from the cysteine to the phenylalanine. Solely the CDR3 DNA is kept, with 39 bases framed from the first base. The immunoSEQ Assay, which relies on bias-controlled multiplex PCR amplification of genomic DNA, was used to profile TCRbeta CDR3 regions. As for how the authors treated the data: The absolute abundance of each unique TCRbeta CDR3 region was quantified after sequences were collapsed and filtered. Differential abundance was tested with a binomial (Fisher-equivalent) model and with a beta-binomial model adding time-dependent variance fitted from healthy donors. Clones with fewer than 5 combined templates were removed, and a clone was called differentially abundant if the clone's Benjamini-Hochberg FDR was below 0.01. Beta-binomial variance was modeled as a function of total template count across the two samples using the form v = (b*log(k)+a)^2. The table was pulled from immuneACCESS by TCRdb, which kept in-frame rearrangements only. Such tables lose some clones; where checked, under half of the loss comes from unresolved V genes, and the rest has no known cause. The DNA gave D and trimming, while V, J and clone size come from that table. The table for this sample lists about 63,000 clones; about four fifths of them were counted only once. The top ten clonotypes cover about 18% of the sample.

The chain links TRBV21-1 with TRBJ2-1; the D call in the table, TRBD1, was not verified against the DNA. TRBV21-1 has pseudogene status. Sequencing was performed on blood. The source of this sequence is a person aged 18 to 70 in good health. The bases read TGTGCCAGCAGCGGGACAGGGGTAAATGAGCAGTTCTTC. This codes for CASSGTGVNEQFF.